These 26 T cell receptor beta chains were sequenced from one sample in a study of beta chain features in type 1 diabetes. Of the isolated RNA, all was reverse transcribed, and so the sequenced material was expressed TCRB transcripts. Produced via immunoSEQ multiplex PCR; TCRdb's table is partial and in-frame only. The sample consists of 200,000 to 250,000 clones, under 13% of them appearing once. The source material was central memory CD4+ T cells from blood. Receptors originate from a man aged 18 to 29 in good health.

This clone was detected a few times. This sequence joins TRBV4-3 and TRBJ2-5; 10 nucleotides line up with TRBD2. Trimming at V came to 4 bases and at J to 5 bases, leaving 10 bases not matched to a gene. This CDR3 has 16 residues. The germline V gene has CDR1 LGHNA and CDR2 YSLEER. CDR3 protein: CASSLSSGSLGETQYF. The CDR3 region has the DNA TGCGCCAGCAGCCTTTCTAGCGGGAGCTTGGGGGAGACCCAGTACTTC.

This clone has a handful of counts. The chain recombines TRBV29-1 with TRBJ1-1; weak D call: TRBD1 (5 bases). Germline CDR1 is SQVTM and CDR2 is ANQGSEA. V was pared by 5 bases and J by 3 bases, with 10 bases between. This CDR3 has 12 amino acids. This CDR3 is CSVSGRDTEAFF. CDR3 nucleotides: TGCAGCGTTTCAGGGAGGGACACTGAAGCTTTCTTT.

V usage is TRBV7-9 and J usage is TRBJ1-5, with no clear D. Germline lookup yields CDR1 SEHNR and CDR2 FQNEAQ (reference sequence). Trimming left V 5 bases short and J 6 bases short, with 17 bases between. This CDR3 has 15 residues. The CDR3 protein is CASSAIGGEGQPQHF. The CDR3 nucleotides read TGTGCCAGCAGCGCGATAGGCGGGGAAGGTCAGCCCCAGCATTTT.

The J gene is TRBJ1-1, the V gene TRBV29-1; D is ambiguous. The CDR3 length is 12 residues. CDR1 is SQVTM and CDR2 is ANQGSEA in the germline V gene. Trimming left V 3 bases short and J 1 base short, with 6 bases between. The CDR3 nucleotides read TGCAGCGTTGAGTTCGGGAACACTGAAGCTTTCTTT. Residues: CSVEFGNTEAFF. The full variable domain, rest sourced from reference TRBV29-1 and TRBJ1-1, is SAVISQKPSRDICQRGTSLTIQCQVDSQVTMMFWYRQQPGQSLTLIATANQGSEATYESGFVIDKFPISRPNLTFSTLTVSNMSPEDSSIYLCSVEFGNTEAFFGQGTRLTVV.

The gene calls are TRBV7-2 and TRBJ2-1; no definite D call. The CDR3 extends over 14 amino acids. Germline loops: CDR1 SGHTA, CDR2 FQGNSA. Trimming pared 4 bases from V and 6 bases from J, leaving 13 bases between. This chain's CDR3 is CASSSLTEFNEQFF. The CDR3 bases are TGTGCCAGCAGCTCCCTGACTGAATTCAATGAGCAGTTCTTC.

This clone was recorded a few times. The chain combines TRBV20-1 with TRBJ2-1; weak D call: TRBD1 (5 bases). This CDR3 spans 11 amino acids. V gave up 5 bases and J gave up 4 bases, with 6 bases separating them. Germline assignment: CDR1 DFQATT and CDR2 SNEGSKA (reference sequence). This CDR3 reads CSAPGYNEQFF. In DNA, the CDR3 is TGCAGTGCTCCAGGGTACAATGAGCAGTTCTTC.

In its sample, this clone was seen many times. The V gene is TRBV10-3, the J gene TRBJ2-7, with TRBD1 as a possible D gene (6 bases). The V gene lost 6 bases and the J gene lost 3 bases, with 15 bases spanning the gap. Germline CDR1 reads ENHRY; CDR2 reads SYGVKD. This CDR3 comprises 14 residues. The CDR3, as DNA: TGTGCCATCAGCCCCAGGGGCAGTTACTACGAGCAGTACTTC. Its protein is CAISPRGSYYEQYF.

This clone appeared a few times. This likely reflects a read error, since a far larger clone is one base away. V is TRBV29-1 and J is TRBJ1-5; D unresolved. The CDR3 is made up of 12 amino acids. The V and J ends lost 7 bases and 4 bases respectively, with 11 bases between them. Germline CDR1 reads SQVTM; CDR2 reads ANQGSEA. This CDR3 is CSGQQENQPQHF. For the CDR3, the DNA is TGCAGCGGTCAACAAGAGAATCAGCCCCAGCATTTT.

This clone was seen repeatedly, ten times or more. This chain connects TRBV23-1 to TRBJ2-6; D possibly corresponds to TRBD2 (7 bases). Being an ORF, TRBV23-1 has a function that is uncertain. Trimming left V 2 bases short and J 2 bases short, with 25 bases between. The CDR3 length is 21 residues. The DNA of the CDR3 is TGCGCCAGCAGTCAAAAGTCACCCCGGGACATCCGGGGGGCTGGGGCCAACGTCCTGACTTTC. This translates into CASSQKSPRDIRGAGANVLTF.

The chain uses TRBV7-2 and TRBJ2-4; D may be TRBD1 (7 bases). The CDR3 has 15 residues. Per germline, CDR1 SGHTA and CDR2 FQGNSA. V lost 5 bases and J lost 6, with 17 bases in between. The CDR3 is CASSQGGPSGNIQYF. The CDR3 bases are TGTGCCAGCAGCCAGGGGGGACCCTCGGGAAACATTCAGTACTTC.

For the CDR3, the DNA is TGTGCCAGCGGGGGACCAAACTCTGGAAACACCATATATTTT. This sequence encodes CASGGPNSGNTIYF. The gene calls are TRBV5-4 and TRBJ1-3; D may be TRBD1 (5 bases). The germline gives CDR1 SGHNT, CDR2 YYREEE (reference sequence). This CDR3 contains 14 residues. Trimming pared 7 bases from V and 0 bases from J, leaving 11 bases between.

A note on this clone: A far larger clone is just one base off, so this is likely a read error. Other DNA variants within this sample encode the same CDR3. CDR3 loop: CASSPQGANTEAFF. The CDR3 nucleotides are TGTGCCAGCTCCCCACAGGGGGCGAACACTGAAGCTTTCTTT. This chain links TRBV18 with TRBJ1-1; 9 nucleotides align to TRBD1. The CDR3 is made up of 14 amino acids. Germline CDR1 reads KGHSH; CDR2 reads LQKENI.

This chain joins TRBV29-1 and TRBJ1-3, with a possible D match to TRBD1 (5 bases). This CDR3 contains 13 residues. Germline CDR1 SQVTM, CDR2 ANQGSEA. This CDR3 reads CSIGAGSGNTIYF. CDR3 coding DNA: TGCAGTATCGGCGCAGGGTCTGGAAACACCATATATTTT.

This clone was detected only a few times. The V and J genes are TRBV6-1 and TRBJ1-5; D gene uncertain. The CDR3 runs 14 residues. The germline gives CDR1 MNHNS, CDR2 SASEGT. The V end lost 4 bases, the J end lost 4 bases, and 11 bases lay between the germline ends. CDR3 DNA sequence: TGTGCCAGCAGTGTTTGGCTGTCAAATCAGCCCCAGCATTTT. It is translated as CASSVWLSNQPQHF.

This clone was recorded a few times. This chain connects TRBV12-5 to TRBJ2-2; D is uncertain. The germline V gene has CDR1 LGHNT and CDR2 FRNRAP. This CDR3 region has 14 residues. Trimming removed 1 base at V and 2 bases at J, with 5 bases between. CDR3 loop: CASGLGDNTGELFF. CDR3 sequence (DNA): TGTGCTAGTGGTTTGGGGGATAACACCGGGGAGCTGTTTTTT.

The rearrangement links TRBV2 to TRBJ2-7, with 14 positions matching TRBD2. J was trimmed by 12 bases and V by 7 bases; bases with no gene match: 11. The CDR3 extends over 14 amino acids. Looked up from germline, CDR1 is SNHLY and CDR2 is FYNNEI. CDR3 sequence (DNA): TGTGCCAGCATTCTACCGGGACTAGCGGGAGTCGCGTACTTC. Its translation: CASILPGLAGVAYF.

This clone was seen repeatedly, ten times or more. This chain connects TRBV6-5 to TRBJ2-1, with D hard to call. The V end lost 6 bases, the J end lost 6 bases, and 9 bases lay between the germline ends. This CDR3 is built from 12 residues. Germline V lookup: CDR1 MNHEY, CDR2 SVGAGI. CDR3 nucleotides: TGTGCCAGCAGCCCTAGGTTCAATGAGCAGTTCTTC. Protein product: CASSPRFNEQFF.

Only a few counts were recorded for this clone. The J gene is TRBJ2-2, the V gene TRBV7-6; D possibly corresponds to TRBD2 (6 bases). Germline V lookup: CDR1 SGHVS, CDR2 FNYEAQ. Trimming removed 6 bases from V and 1 base from J, with 15 bases in between. The CDR3 has 16 residues. CDR3 residues: CASSPPRGKNTGELFF. As DNA, the CDR3 is TGTGCCAGCAGTCCCCCTCGCGGGAAGAACACCGGGGAGCTGTTTTTT.

This clone has only a few counts. J is TRBJ2-5 and V is TRBV28; tentative D call: TRBD2 (5 bases). The V gene's germline CDR1 is MDHEN and CDR2 SYDVKM. Trimming removed 4 bases at V and 5 bases at J, with 8 bases between. This CDR3 spans 12 amino acids. The CDR3 bases are TGTGCCAGCAGTTCTAGGAGGGAGACCCAGTACTTC. Amino acid sequence: CASSSRRETQYF.

The gene calls are TRBV29-1 and TRBJ2-6; tentative D call: TRBD1 (6 bases). CDR1 and CDR2 from the germline V gene are SQVTM and ANQGSEA. Trimming left V 5 bases short and J 0 bases short, with 8 bases between. This CDR3 comprises 14 residues. This chain's CDR3 is CSVLGASGANVLTF. The CDR3 DNA reads as TGCAGCGTTTTGGGGGCCTCTGGGGCCAACGTCCTGACTTTC.

This clone has a handful of counts. The chain is built from TRBV4-3 and TRBJ2-7, with a possible D match to TRBD1 (5 bases). Trimming cost V 3 bases and J 3 bases, with 15 bases left between them. CDR1 and CDR2 from the germline V gene are LGHNA and YSLEER. The CDR3 contains 15 residues. The CDR3 is CASSHLFRADYEQYF. In DNA, the CDR3 is TGCGCCAGCAGCCACCTTTTCAGGGCGGACTACGAGCAGTACTTC.

The chain has TRBV9 and TRBJ1-1; unclear D gene. The length of the CDR3 is 13 residues. Trimming removed 3 bases at V and 5 bases at J, with 11 bases between. Germline loops: CDR1 SGDLS, CDR2 YYNGEE. The CDR3 loop reads CASSAFPGTEAFF. CDR3 sequence (DNA): TGTGCCAGCAGCGCCTTTCCGGGGACTGAAGCTTTCTTT. Combining the CDR3 with reference TRBV9 and TRBJ1-1 gives the whole variable domain DSGVTQTPKHLITATGQRVTLRCSPRSGDLSVYWYQQSLDQGLQFLIQYYNGEERAKGNILERFSAQQFPDLHSELNLSSLELGDSALYFCASSAFPGTEAFFGQGTRLTVV.

This clone was seen at least ten times. V gene TRBV5-1 combines with J gene TRBJ2-7; TRBD2 aligns across 7 bases. This CDR3 has 16 residues. CDR1 and CDR2 (germline): SGHRS, YFSETQ. Unmatched junction bases numbered 17, after V lost 6 bases and J lost 5 bases. The CDR3 sequence is CASKGELAYGSDEQYF. The CDR3, as DNA: TGCGCCAGCAAAGGGGAACTAGCGTATGGTTCGGACGAGCAGTACTTC. Complete variable domain (other parts from reference TRBV5-1 and TRBJ2-7): KAGVTQTPRYLIKTRGQQVTLSCSPISGHRSVSWYQQTPGQGLQFLFEYFSETQRNKGNFPGRFSGRQFSNSRSEMNVSTLELGDSALYLCASKGELAYGSDEQYFGPGTRLTVT.

This clone was seen a few times. V usage is TRBV2 and J usage is TRBJ2-3; no definite D call. Trimming removed 7 bases at V and 1 base at J, with 12 bases between. The CDR3 has 14 residues. Germline V gene data show CDR1 as SNHLY and CDR2 as FYNNEI. Written as DNA, the CDR3 is TGTGCCAGCATCGGGCTCTCCGGCACAGATACGCAGTATTTT. Protein product: CASIGLSGTDTQYF.

The chain employs TRBV14 and TRBJ2-6; D is unclear. The V gene lost 3 bases and the J gene lost 0 bases, with 12 bases spanning the gap. Germline V CDR1 and CDR2: SGHDN, FVKESK. The CDR3 is 17 amino acids. This chain's CDR3 is CASSQGSGSSGANVLTF. DNA of the CDR3: TGTGCCAGCAGCCAGGGGTCCGGGTCCTCTGGGGCCAACGTCCTGACTTTC.

There are a few counts of this clone. A read error may produce the germline difference seen at one junction end. J is TRBJ2-1 and V is TRBV29-1; perhaps TRBD2 as D (5 bases). In germline, CDR1 is SQVTM, CDR2 ANQGSEA. The CDR3 is 12 residues long. The CDR3 region has the DNA TGCGGCGTTTTGGACTCCAAGAGGGAGCAGTTCTTC. This translates into CGVLDSKREQFF.